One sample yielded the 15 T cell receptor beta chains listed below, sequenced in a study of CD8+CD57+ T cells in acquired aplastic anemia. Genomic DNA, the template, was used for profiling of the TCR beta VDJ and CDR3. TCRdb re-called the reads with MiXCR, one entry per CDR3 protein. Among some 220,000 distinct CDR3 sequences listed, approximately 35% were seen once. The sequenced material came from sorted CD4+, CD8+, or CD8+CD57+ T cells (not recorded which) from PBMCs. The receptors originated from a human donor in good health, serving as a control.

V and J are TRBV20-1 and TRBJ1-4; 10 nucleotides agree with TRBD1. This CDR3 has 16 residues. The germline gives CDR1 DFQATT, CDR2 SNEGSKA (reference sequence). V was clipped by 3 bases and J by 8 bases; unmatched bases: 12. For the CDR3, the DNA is TGCAGTGCTAGGCTTTTACCGGACAGGGGGGGAGAAAAACTGTTTTTT. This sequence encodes CSARLLPDRGGEKLFF.

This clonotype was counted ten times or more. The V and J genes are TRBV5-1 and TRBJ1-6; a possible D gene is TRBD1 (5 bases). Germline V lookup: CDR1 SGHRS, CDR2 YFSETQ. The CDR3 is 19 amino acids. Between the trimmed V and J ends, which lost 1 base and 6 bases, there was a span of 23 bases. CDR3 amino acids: CASSLTRALGGRSNSPLHF. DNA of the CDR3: TGCGCCAGCAGCTTGACCAGGGCGCTGGGGGGTCGAAGTAATTCACCCCTCCACTTT.

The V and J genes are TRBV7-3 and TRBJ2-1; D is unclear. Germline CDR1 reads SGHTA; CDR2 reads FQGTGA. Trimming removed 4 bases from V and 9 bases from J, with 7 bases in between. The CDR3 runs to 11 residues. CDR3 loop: CASSSFSEQFF. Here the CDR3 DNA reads TGTGCCAGCAGCTCCTTTTCTGAGCAGTTCTTC.

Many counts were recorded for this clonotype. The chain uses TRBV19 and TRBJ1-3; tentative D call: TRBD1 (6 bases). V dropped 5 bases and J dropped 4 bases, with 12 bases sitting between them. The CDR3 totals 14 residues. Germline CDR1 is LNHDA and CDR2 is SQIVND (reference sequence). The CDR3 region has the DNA TGTGCCAGTAGTGCCAGGGGCTCGGGAAACACCATATATTTT. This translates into CASSARGSGNTIYF.

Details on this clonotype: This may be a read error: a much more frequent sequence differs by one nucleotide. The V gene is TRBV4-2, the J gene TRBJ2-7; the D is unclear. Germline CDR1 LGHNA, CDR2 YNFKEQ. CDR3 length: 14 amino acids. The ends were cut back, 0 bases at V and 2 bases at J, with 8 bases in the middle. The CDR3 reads CASSQEFPAYEQYF. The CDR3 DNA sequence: TGTGCCAGCAGCCAAGAGTTCCCCGCCTACGAGCAGTACTTC.

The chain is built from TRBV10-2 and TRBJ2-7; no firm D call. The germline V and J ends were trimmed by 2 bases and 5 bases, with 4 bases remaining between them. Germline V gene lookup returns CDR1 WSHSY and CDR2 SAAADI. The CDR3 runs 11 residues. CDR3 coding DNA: TGCGCCAGCAGTGAGGGCAACGAGCAGTACTTC. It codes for CASSEGNEQYF.

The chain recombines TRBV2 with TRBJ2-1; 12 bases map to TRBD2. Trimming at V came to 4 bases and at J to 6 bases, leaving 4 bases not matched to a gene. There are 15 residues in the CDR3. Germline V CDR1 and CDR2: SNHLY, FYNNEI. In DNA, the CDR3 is TGTGCCAGCAGTGGACTAGCGGGGGCCTCCAATGAGCAGTTCTTC. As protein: CASSGLAGASNEQFF.

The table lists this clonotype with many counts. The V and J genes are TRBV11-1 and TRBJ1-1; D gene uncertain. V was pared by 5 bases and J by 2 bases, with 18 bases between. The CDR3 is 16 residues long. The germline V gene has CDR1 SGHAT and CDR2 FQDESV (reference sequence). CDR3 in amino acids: CASSPSGSRGNTEAFF. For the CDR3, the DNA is TGTGCCAGCAGCCCCTCGGGGTCTCGGGGAAACACTGAAGCTTTCTTT.

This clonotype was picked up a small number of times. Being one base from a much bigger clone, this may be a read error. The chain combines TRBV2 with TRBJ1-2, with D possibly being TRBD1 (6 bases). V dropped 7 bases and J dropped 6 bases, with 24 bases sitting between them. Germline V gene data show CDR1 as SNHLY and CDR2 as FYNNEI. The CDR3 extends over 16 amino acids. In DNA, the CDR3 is TGTGCCAGCAATAAGGACAGCGTTCCGCCCAACCATGGCTACACCTTC. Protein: CASNKDSVPPNHGYTF.

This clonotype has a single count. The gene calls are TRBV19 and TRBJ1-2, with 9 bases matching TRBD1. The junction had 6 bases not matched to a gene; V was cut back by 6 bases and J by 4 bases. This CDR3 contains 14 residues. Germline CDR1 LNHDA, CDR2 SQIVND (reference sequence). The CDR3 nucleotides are TGTGCCAGTAGCCGGACAGGGGACACCTATGGCTACACCTTC. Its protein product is CASSRTGDTYGYTF.

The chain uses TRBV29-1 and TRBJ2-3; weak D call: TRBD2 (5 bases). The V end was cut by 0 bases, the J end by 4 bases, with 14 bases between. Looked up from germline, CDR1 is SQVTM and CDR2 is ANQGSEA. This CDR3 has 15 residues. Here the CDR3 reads CSVEDVGAGADTQYF. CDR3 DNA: TGCAGCGTTGAAGATGTTGGCGCCGGGGCAGATACGCAGTATTTT.

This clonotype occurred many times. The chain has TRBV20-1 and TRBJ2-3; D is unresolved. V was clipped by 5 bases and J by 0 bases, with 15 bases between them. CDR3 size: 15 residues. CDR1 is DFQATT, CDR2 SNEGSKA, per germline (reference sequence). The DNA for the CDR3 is TGCAGTGCTGAAGGCCGTCAGAGTAGCACAGATACGCAGTATTTT. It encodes CSAEGRQSSTDTQYF.

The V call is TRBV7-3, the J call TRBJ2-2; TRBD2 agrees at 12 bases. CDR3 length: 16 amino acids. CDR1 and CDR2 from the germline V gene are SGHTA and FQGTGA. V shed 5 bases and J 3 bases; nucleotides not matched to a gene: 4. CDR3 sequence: CASSVGLAGHTGELFF. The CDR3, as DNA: TGTGCCAGCAGCGTAGGACTAGCGGGGCACACCGGGGAGCTGTTTTTT.

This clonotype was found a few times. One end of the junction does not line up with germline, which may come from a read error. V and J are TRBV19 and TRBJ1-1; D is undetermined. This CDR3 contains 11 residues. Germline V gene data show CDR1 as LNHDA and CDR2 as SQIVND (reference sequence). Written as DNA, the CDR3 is TGTGCCAGTAGGATAGAAACCGTAGCTTTCTTT. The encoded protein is CASRIETVAFF.

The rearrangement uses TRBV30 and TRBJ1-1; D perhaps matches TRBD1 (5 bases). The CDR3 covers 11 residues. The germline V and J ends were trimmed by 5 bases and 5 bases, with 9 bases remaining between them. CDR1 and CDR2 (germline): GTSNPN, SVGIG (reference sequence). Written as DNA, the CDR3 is TGTGCCTGGGGGGGGAGAACTGAAGCTTTCTTT. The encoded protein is CAWGGRTEAFF. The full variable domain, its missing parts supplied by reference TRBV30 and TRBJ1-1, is SQTIHQWPATLVQPVGSPLSLECTVEGTSNPNLYWYRQAAGRGLQLLFYSVGIGQISSEVPQNLSASRPQDRQFILSSKKLLLSDSGFYLCAWGGRTEAFFGQGTRLTVV.